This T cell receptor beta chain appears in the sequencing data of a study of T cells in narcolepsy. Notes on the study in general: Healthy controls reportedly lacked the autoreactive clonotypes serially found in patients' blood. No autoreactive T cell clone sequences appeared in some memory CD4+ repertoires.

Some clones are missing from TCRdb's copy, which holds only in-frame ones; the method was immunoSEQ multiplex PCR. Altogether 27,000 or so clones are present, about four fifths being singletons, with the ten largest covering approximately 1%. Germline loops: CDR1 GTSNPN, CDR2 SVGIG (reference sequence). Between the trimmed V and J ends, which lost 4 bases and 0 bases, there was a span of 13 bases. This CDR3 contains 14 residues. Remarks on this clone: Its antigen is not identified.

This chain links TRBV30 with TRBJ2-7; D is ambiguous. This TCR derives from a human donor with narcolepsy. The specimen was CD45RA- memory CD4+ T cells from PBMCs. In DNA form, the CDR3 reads TGTGCCTGGACAGCGACTTTTTTCTCCTACGAGCAGTACTTC. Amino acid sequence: CAWTATFFSYEQYF.